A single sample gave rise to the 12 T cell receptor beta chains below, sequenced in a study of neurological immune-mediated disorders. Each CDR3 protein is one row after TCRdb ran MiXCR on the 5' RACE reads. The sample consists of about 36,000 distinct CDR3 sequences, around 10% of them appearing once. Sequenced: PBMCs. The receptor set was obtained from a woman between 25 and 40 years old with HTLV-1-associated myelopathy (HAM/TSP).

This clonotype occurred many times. The CDR3 region has the DNA TGTGCCATCAGTGAGTCTTTAGGCAGGGCGAGCAATCAGCCCCAGCATTTT. It codes for CAISESLGRASNQPQHF. The V and J genes are TRBV10-3 and TRBJ1-5; a possible D gene is TRBD1 (5 bases). Germline CDR1 ENHRY, CDR2 SYGVKD. Trimming removed 0 bases at V and 1 base at J, with 13 bases between. This CDR3 spans 17 amino acids.

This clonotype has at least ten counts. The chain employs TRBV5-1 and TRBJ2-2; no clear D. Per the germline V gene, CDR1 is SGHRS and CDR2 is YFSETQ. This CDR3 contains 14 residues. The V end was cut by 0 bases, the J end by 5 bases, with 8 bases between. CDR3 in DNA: TGCGCCAGCAGCTTGGAATCTGGGACCGGGGAGCTGTTTTTT. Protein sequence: CASSLESGTGELFF.

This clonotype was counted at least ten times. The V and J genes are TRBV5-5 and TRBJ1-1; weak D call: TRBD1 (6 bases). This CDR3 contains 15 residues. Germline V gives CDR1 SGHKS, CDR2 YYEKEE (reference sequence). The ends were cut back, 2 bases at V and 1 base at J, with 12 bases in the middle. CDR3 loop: CASSLFGQKNTEAFF. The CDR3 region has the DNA TGTGCCAGCAGCTTATTCGGACAGAAGAACACTGAAGCTTTCTTT.

This CDR3 is CASRRDGPANYGYTF. The DNA of the CDR3 is TGTGCCAGCAGGAGGGACGGCCCCGCTAACTATGGCTACACCTTC. The chain couples TRBV2 to TRBJ1-2; D may be TRBD1 (5 bases). The CDR3 extends over 15 amino acids. The germline V and J ends were trimmed by 6 bases and 0 bases, with 14 bases remaining between them. Germline CDR1 reads SNHLY; CDR2 reads FYNNEI.

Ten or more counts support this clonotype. The chain's CDR3 is CSATPAVNGGYTF. The DNA for the CDR3 is TGCAGTGCTACCCCCGCTGTGAACGGAGGCTACACCTTC. The chain couples TRBV20-1 to TRBJ1-2; no reliable D call. This CDR3 has 13 residues. Germline CDR1 is DFQATT and CDR2 is SNEGSKA (reference sequence). Trimming cost V 4 bases and J 8 bases, with 17 bases left between them.

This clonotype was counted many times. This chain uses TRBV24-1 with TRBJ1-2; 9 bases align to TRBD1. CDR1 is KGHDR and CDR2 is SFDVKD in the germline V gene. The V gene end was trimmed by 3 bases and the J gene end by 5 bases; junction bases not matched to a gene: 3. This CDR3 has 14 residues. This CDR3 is CATSDTGGAYGYTF. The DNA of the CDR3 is TGTGCCACCAGTGATACAGGGGGCGCTTATGGCTACACCTTC.

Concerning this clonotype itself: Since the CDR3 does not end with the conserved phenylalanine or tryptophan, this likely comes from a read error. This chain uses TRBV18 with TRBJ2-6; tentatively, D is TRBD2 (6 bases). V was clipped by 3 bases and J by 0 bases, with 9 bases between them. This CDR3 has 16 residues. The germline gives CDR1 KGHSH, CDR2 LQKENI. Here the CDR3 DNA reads TGTGCCAGCTCACCCGTGGGGGGCTCTGGGGCCAACGTCCTGACTTTA. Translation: CASSPVGGSGANVLTL.

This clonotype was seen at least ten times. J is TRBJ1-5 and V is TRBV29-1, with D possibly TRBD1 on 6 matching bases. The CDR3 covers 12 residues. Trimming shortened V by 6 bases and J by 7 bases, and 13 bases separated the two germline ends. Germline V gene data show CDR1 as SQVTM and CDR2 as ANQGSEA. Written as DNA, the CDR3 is TGCAGCGTGGGGGACACCAGGCAGCCCCAGCATTTT. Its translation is CSVGDTRQPQHF.

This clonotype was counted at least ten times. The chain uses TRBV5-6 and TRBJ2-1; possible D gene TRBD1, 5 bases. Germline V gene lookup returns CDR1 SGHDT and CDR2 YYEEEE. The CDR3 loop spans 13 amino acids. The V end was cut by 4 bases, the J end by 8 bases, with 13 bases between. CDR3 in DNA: TGTGCCAGCAGCCGCCCAGACAGCGATGAGCAGTTCTTC. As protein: CASSRPDSDEQFF.

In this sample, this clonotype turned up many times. The CDR3 here is CSARGAANYGYTF. The CDR3 nucleotides read TGCAGTGCTAGAGGTGCAGCTAACTATGGCTACACCTTC. This chain links TRBV20-1 with TRBJ1-2; D remains ambiguous. Trimming left V 1 base short and J 0 bases short, with 6 bases between. CDR3 size: 13 residues. Germline V CDR1 and CDR2: DFQATT, SNEGSKA (reference sequence).

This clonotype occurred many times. CDR3 coding DNA: TGTGCCAGCAGCCCGCTGACATCGGGCCCGACTAACTATGGCTACACCTTC. Translation: CASSPLTSGPTNYGYTF. V usage is TRBV7-9 and J usage is TRBJ1-2; D gene unclear. V gave up 5 bases and J gave up 0 bases, with 19 bases separating them. The CDR3 runs 17 residues. Germline CDR1 SEHNR, CDR2 FQNEAQ (reference sequence).

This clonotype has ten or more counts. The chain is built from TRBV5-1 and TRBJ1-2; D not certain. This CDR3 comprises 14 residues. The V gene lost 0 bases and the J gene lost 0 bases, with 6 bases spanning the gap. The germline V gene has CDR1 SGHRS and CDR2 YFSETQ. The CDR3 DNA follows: TGCGCCAGCAGCTTGGCCAGCCCTAACTATGGCTACACCTTC. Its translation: CASSLASPNYGYTF.